This TCR beta chain comes out of a study of blood T cell repertoires in COVID-19. The CDR3 runs to 16 residues. V was pared by 0 bases and J by 2 bases, with 11 bases between. CDR1 and CDR2 from the germline V gene are ENHRY and SYGVKD. Per the study methods: Amplification from reference gene primers served as the basis for estimated nucleated cell counts. Clones were read by immunoSEQ multiplex PCR, and TCRdb kept only the in-frame ones, dropping some. D and trimming were read from the DNA, whereas the V and J calls and clone size are those reported in that table. The table has over 70,000 clones, approximately 80% seen once; the top ten hold around 7%.

This TCR was sampled from a man in his 70s with acute or convalescent COVID-19. The gene calls are TRBV10-3 and TRBJ2-4; D gene uncertain. The sequenced sample was peripheral blood. Written as DNA, the CDR3 is TGTGCCATCAGTGAGTCGGAGACCCGTTCCAAAAACATTCAGTACTTC. Translated: CAISESETRSKNIQYF.